This TCR beta chain was identified during a study of T-cell memory formation after mild COVID-19. Constant-segment primers were used for 5'RACE, and the resulting TCR alpha and TCR beta cDNA libraries carried sample barcodes and UMIs. TCRdb re-called the 5' RACE reads with MiXCR, one entry per CDR3 protein. The repertoire has roughly 170,000 distinct CDR3 sequences, less than 20% of them found once; the top ten carry roughly 3.7%. Findings and limits, study-wide: The authors left the SARS-CoV-2 specificity of second-wave clones peaking on day 37 unconfirmed. From day 15 to 85, contracting clones were balanced between CD4 and CD8, whereas later expanders leaned toward CD4+.

About this clonotype: The antigen remains unidentified.

Trimming pared 2 bases from V and 4 bases from J, leaving 9 bases between. CDR1 is DFQATT and CDR2 is SNEGSKA in the germline V gene (reference sequence). The CDR3 is 12 amino acids. The chain carries TRBV20-1 and TRBJ2-7; no clear D. The clonotype comes from a man between 18 and 35 years old who had mild COVID-19 (a few samples of this study predate the infection). Cell type and time point are not known. Sample: PBMCs or a T cell subset sorted from them (not recorded which). In nucleotides, the CDR3 is TGCAGTGCTAGACGCCCGGGTTACGAGCAGTACTTC. This translates into CSARRPGYEQYF.